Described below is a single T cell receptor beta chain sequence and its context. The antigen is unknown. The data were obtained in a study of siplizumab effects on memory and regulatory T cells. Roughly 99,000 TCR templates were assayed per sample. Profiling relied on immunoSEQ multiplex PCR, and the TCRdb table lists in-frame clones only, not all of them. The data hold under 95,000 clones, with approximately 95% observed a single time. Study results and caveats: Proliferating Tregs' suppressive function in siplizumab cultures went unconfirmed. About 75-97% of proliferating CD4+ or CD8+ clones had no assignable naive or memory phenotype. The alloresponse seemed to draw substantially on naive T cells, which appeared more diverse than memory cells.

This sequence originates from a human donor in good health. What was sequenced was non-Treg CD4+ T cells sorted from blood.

CDR3 region: CASSQGARSLFF. The CDR3 coding sequence is TGTGCCAGCAGCCAAGGGGCACGGTCTCTGTTTTTT. The V gene is TRBV14, the J gene TRBJ1-4; D is unresolved. The V and J ends lost 1 base and 14 bases respectively, with 11 bases between them. There are 12 residues in the CDR3. Germline CDR1 and CDR2: SGHDN and FVKESK.